Presented here are 6 T cell receptor beta chains from one specimen sequenced in a study of shared clonotypes between healthy human individuals. Sequencing used immunoSEQ multiplex PCR; TCRdb keeps in-frame clones, though not all of them. This sample carries about 710,000 clones, around 70% of them seen once, and the ten largest clones take approximately 1.8%. Sequencing was carried out using memory CD4+ T cells sorted from blood. The subset here: CD45RA-negative fraction. The receptors originated from a woman aged 25 to 39 in good health.

This chain connects TRBV6-1 to TRBJ2-5; the D is unclear. The CDR3 is 12 residues long. The germline CDR1 and CDR2 sequences are MNHNS and SASEGT. Between the trimmed V and J ends, which lost 2 bases and 4 bases, there was a span of 5 bases. CDR3 DNA sequence: TGTGCCAGCAGTGAAACGAGAGAGACCCAGTACTTC. It codes for CASSETRETQYF.

This chain's CDR3 is CASSLSRGLNQPQHF. CDR3 DNA sequence: TGTGCCAGCAGTTTATCCAGGGGGCTTAATCAGCCCCAGCATTTT. The rearrangement joins TRBV28 to TRBJ1-5, with 8 bases matching TRBD1. V lost 1 base to trimming and J lost 4 bases; unmatched junction nucleotides: 3. Germline V gene sequence: CDR1 MDHEN, CDR2 SYDVKM. CDR3 length: 15 residues. Looking up the rest from reference TRBV28 and TRBJ1-5 gives the full variable domain: DVKVTQSSRYLVKRTGEKVFLECVQDMDHENMFWYRQDPGLGLRLIYFSYDVKMKEKGDIPEGYSVSREKKERFSLILESASTNQTSMYLCASSLSRGLNQPQHFGDGTRLSIL.

The V call is TRBV5-1, the J call TRBJ2-3; 9 nucleotides match TRBD2. The germline V gene has CDR1 SGHRS and CDR2 YFSETQ. The junction had 9 bases not matched to a gene; V was cut back by 3 bases and J by 1 base. The CDR3 consists of 17 residues. The chain's CDR3 is CASSYGLSGSGTDTQYF. The DNA for the CDR3 is TGCGCCAGCAGCTATGGACTTAGCGGGAGTGGCACAGATACGCAGTATTTT.

This sequence joins TRBV4-2 and TRBJ2-5; 8 nucleotides match TRBD2. Germline V gives CDR1 LGHNA, CDR2 YNFKEQ. The CDR3 is 16 amino acids. Losses at the gene ends were 0 bases for V and 4 bases for J; bases not matched to a gene: 7. The CDR3 reads CASSQDWGTSRETQYF. The CDR3 nucleotides read TGTGCCAGCAGCCAAGATTGGGGGACTAGTCGAGAGACCCAGTACTTC.

The rearrangement joins TRBV5-1 to TRBJ2-1; tentatively, D is TRBD2 (5 bases). The CDR3 consists of 17 residues. Germline loops: CDR1 SGHRS, CDR2 YFSETQ. Trimming removed 4 bases from V and 5 bases from J, with 22 bases in between. CDR3 sequence reads: CASSGGRTLALHNEQFF. The CDR3 DNA sequence: TGCGCCAGCAGCGGAGGACGTACGTTGGCGCTCCACAATGAGCAGTTCTTC. Looking up the rest from reference TRBV5-1 and TRBJ2-1 gives the full variable domain: KAGVTQTPRYLIKTRGQQVTLSCSPISGHRSVSWYQQTPGQGLQFLFEYFSETQRNKGNFPGRFSGRQFSNSRSEMNVSTLELGDSALYLCASSGGRTLALHNEQFFGPGTRLTVL.

The rearrangement uses TRBV4-1 and TRBJ2-1; no definite D call. This CDR3 comprises 16 residues. Per the germline V gene, CDR1 is MGHRA and CDR2 is YSYEKL. Deletions cut 1 base from V and 1 base from J, with 11 bases between. CDR3 loop: CASSQVNILSYNEQFF. DNA of the CDR3: TGCGCCAGCAGCCAAGTGAATATCCTTTCCTACAATGAGCAGTTCTTC.